This T cell receptor (beta chain) was identified in a study of blood T cell repertoires in COVID-19. The method was immunoSEQ multiplex PCR; TCRdb's version includes in-frame clones alone and lacks a portion of them. The sample has approximately 250,000 clones, 80% to 90% seen once. The V gene lost 5 bases and the J gene lost 2 bases, with 18 bases spanning the gap. The germline gives CDR1 SEHNR, CDR2 FQNEAQ (reference sequence). The CDR3 runs 16 residues. J is TRBJ1-2 and V is TRBV7-9; no reliable D call. The clonotype comes from a woman between 35 and 50 years old who had been exposed to COVID-19. Sequencing was done on a sample of PBMCs or T cells enriched from blood (not recorded which). Here the CDR3 reads CASSPHNVGANYGYTF. The CDR3 DNA follows: TGTGCCAGCAGCCCACACAACGTGGGAGCCAACTATGGCTACACCTTC.